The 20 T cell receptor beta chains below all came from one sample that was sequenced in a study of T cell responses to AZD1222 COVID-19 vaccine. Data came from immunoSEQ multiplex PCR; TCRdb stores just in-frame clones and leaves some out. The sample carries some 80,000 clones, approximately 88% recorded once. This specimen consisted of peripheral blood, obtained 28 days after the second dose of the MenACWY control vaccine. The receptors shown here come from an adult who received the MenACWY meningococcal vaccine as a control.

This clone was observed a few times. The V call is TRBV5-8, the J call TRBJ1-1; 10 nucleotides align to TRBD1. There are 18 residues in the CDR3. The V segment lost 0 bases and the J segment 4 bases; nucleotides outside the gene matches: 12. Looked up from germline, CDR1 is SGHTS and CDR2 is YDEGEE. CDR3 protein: CASSLERGTGVMTTEAFF. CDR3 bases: TGTGCCAGCAGCTTGGAACGGGGGACAGGGGTGATGACCACTGAAGCTTTCTTT.

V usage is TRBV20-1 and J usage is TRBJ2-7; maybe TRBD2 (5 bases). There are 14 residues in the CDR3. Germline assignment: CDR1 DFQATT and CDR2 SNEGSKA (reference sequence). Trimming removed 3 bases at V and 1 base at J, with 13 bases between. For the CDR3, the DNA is TGCAGTGCTAGTTCTCCTACTAGTTCCTACGAGCAGTACTTC. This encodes CSASSPTSSYEQYF.

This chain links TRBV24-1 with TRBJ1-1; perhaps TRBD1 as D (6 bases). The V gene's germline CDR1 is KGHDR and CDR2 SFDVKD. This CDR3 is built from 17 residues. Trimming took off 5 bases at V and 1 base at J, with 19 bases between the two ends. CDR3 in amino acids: CATSVPRDGTQNTEAFF. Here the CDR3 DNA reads TGTGCCACCAGTGTCCCCCGGGACGGGACACAGAACACTGAAGCTTTCTTT.

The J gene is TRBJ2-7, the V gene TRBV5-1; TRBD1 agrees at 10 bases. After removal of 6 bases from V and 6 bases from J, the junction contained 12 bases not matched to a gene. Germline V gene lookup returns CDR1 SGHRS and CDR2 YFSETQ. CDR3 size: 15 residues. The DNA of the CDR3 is TGCGCCAGCACCCTAGGCGGGACAGGGGTAGGCGAGCAGTACTTC. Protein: CASTLGGTGVGEQYF.

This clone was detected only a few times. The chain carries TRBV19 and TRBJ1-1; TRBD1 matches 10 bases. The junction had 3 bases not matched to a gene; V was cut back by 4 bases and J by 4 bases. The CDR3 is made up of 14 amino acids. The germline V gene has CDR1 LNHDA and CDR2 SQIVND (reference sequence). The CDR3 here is CASSSGQGGTEAFF. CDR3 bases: TGTGCCAGTAGTAGCGGACAGGGGGGCACTGAAGCTTTCTTT.

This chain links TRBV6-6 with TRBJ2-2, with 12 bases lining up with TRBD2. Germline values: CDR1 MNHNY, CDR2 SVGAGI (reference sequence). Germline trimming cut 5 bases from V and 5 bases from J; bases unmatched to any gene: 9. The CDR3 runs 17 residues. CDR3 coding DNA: TGTGCCAGCAGTCCGACTAGCGGGGGTCTCAGAACCGGGGAGCTGTTTTTT. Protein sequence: CASSPTSGGLRTGELFF.

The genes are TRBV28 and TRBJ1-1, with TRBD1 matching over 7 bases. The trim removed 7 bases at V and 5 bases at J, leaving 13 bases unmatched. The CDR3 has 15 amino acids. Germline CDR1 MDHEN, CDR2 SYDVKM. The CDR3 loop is CASIIRQGGETEAFF. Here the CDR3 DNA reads TGTGCCAGCATCATCAGACAGGGTGGAGAAACTGAAGCTTTCTTT.

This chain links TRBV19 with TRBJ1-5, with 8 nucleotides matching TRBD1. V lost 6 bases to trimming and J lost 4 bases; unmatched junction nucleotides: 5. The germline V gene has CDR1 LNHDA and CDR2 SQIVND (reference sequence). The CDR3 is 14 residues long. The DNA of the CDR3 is TGTGCCAGTAGCAATGGACAGGGAAATCAGCCCCAGCATTTT. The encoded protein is CASSNGQGNQPQHF.

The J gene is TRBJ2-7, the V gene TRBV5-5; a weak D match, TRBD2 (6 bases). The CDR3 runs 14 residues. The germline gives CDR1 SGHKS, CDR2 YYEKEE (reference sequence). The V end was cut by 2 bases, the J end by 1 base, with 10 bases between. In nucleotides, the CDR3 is TGTGCCAGCAGCTTAGGACTAATATCCTACGAGCAGTACTTC. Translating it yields CASSLGLISYEQYF.

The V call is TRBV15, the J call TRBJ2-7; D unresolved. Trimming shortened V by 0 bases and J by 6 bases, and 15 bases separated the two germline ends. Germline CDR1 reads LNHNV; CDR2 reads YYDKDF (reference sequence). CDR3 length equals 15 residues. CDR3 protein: CATSRDLLTFSEQYF. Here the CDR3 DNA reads TGTGCCACCAGCAGAGACCTCCTCACGTTTTCCGAGCAGTACTTC. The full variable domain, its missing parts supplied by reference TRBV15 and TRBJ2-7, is DAMVIQNPRYQVTQFGKPVTLSCSQTLNHNVMYWYQQKSSQAPKLLFHYYDKDFNNEADTPDNFQSRRPNTSFCFLDIRSPGLGDTAMYLCATSRDLLTFSEQYFGPGTRLTVT.

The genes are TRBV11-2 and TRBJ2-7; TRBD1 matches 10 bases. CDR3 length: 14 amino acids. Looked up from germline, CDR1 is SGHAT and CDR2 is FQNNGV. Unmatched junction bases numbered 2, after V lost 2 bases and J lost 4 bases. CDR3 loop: CASSLLGQGYEQYF. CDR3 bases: TGTGCCAGCAGCTTATTGGGACAGGGGTACGAGCAGTACTTC.

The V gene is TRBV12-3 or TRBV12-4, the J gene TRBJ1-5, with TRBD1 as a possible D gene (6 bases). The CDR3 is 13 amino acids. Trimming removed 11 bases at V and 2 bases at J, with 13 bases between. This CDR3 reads CASAGVGNQPQHF. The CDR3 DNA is TGTGCCTCCGCAGGGGTAGGCAATCAGCCCCAGCATTTT.

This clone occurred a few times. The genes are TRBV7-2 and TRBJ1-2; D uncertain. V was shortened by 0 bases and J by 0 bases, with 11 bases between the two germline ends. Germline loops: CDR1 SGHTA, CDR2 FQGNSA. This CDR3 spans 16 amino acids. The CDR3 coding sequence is TGTGCCAGCAGCTTAGCTGGTCTGGGAACTAACTATGGCTACACCTTC. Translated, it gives CASSLAGLGTNYGYTF.

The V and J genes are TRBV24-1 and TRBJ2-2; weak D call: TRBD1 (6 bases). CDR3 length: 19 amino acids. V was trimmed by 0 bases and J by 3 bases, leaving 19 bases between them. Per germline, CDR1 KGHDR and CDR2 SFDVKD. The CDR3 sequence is CATSDLGQATGWDTGELFF. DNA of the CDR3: TGTGCCACCAGTGATTTGGGTCAAGCAACAGGGTGGGACACCGGGGAGCTGTTTTTT.

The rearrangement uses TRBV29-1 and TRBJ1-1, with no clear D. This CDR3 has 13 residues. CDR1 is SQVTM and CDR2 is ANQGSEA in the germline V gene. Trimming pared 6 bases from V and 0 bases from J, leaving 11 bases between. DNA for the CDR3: TGCAGCGTGGACGGCGAGATGAACACTGAAGCTTTCTTT. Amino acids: CSVDGEMNTEAFF. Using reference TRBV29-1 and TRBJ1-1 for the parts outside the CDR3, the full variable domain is SAVISQKPSRDICQRGTSLTIQCQVDSQVTMMFWYRQQPGQSLTLIATANQGSEATYESGFVIDKFPISRPNLTFSTLTVSNMSPEDSSIYLCSVDGEMNTEAFFGQGTRLTVV.

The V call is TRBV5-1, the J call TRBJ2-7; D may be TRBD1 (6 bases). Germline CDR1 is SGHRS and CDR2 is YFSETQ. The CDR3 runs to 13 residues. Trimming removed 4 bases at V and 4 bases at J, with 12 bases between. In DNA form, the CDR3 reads TGCGCCAGCAGCCGGGACATGACTTACGAGCAGTACTTC. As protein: CASSRDMTYEQYF.

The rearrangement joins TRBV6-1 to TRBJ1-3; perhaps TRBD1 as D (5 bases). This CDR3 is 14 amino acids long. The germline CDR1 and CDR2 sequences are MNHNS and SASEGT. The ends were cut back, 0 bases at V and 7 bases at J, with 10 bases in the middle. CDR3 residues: CASSEAGGTNTIYF. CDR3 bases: TGTGCCAGCAGTGAAGCTGGGGGAACCAACACCATATATTTT.

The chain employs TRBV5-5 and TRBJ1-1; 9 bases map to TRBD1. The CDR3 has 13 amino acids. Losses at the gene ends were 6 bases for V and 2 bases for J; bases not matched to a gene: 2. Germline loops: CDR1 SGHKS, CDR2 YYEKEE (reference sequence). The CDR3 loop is CASNRGPNTEAFF. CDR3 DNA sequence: TGTGCCAGCAACAGGGGGCCTAACACTGAAGCTTTCTTT.

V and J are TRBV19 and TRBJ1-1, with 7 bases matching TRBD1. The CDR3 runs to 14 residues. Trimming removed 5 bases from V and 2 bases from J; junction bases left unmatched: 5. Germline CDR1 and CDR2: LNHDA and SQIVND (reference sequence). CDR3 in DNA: TGTGCCAGTAGTTTGGGACAGTTTAACACTGAAGCTTTCTTT. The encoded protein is CASSLGQFNTEAFF.

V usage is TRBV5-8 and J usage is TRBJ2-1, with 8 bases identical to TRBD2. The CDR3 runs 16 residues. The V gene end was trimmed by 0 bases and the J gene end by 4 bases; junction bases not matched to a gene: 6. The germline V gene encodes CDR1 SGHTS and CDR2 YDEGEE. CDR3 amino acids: CASSLGLAGLYNEQFF. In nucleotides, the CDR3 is TGTGCCAGCAGCTTGGGGTTAGCGGGGTTGTACAATGAGCAGTTCTTC.